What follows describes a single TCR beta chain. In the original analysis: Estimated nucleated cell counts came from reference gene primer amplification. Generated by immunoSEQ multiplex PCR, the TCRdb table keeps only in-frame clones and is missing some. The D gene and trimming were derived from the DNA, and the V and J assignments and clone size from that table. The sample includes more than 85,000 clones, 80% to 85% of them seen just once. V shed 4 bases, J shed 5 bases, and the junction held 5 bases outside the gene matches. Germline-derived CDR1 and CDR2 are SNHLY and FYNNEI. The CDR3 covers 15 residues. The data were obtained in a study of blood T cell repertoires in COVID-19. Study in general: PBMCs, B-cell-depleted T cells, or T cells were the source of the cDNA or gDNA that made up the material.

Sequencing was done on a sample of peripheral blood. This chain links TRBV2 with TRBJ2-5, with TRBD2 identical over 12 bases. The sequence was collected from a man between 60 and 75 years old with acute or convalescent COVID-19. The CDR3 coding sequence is TGTGCCAGCAGTGGAAGTACTAGCGGGGGGGAGACCCAGTACTTC. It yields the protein CASSGSTSGGETQYF.